This paragraph reports one TCR beta chain. Participants spanned ages about 18 to 100 years and resided in roughly 26 US areas. Participant-reported clinical history was the basis for cohort assignment. Each recovered donor of Cohort 3 presented with two negative PCRs, clearance, or symptom resolution. This sample stems from a study of blood T cell repertoires in COVID-19. In the original workflow: Amplification with reference gene primers provided the estimates of nucleated cell counts. Profiled with immunoSEQ multiplex PCR; TCRdb holds only in-frame clones, not every one. The D gene and trimming were derived from the DNA, and the V and J assignments and clone size from that table. The sample has fewer than 350,000 clones, roughly 86% seen once. The V end was cut by 4 bases, the J end by 0 bases, with 13 bases between. The CDR3 is 15 amino acids. CDR1 is LNHDA, CDR2 SQIVND, per germline (reference sequence).

Input material: PBMCs or T cells enriched from blood (not recorded which). The sequence derives from a woman aged 25 to 39 who had recovered from COVID-19. J is TRBJ2-7 and V is TRBV19; D possibly corresponds to TRBD1 (5 bases). This CDR3 reads CASSRSRTYSYEQYF. The CDR3 DNA reads TGTGCCAGTAGTAGGTCTAGGACATACTCCTACGAGCAGTACTTC.